This is a list of T cell receptor beta chains from one sample in a study of early T cells in non-severe SARS-CoV-2 infection. TCRdb passed the 5' RACE reads through MiXCR, listing each CDR3 protein once. Among about 56,000 distinct CDR3 sequences listed, about 11% were seen once. Input material: whole blood. The receptors were gathered from an adult who was a healthcare worker with PCR-confirmed SARS-CoV-2 infection or an uninfected control (not recorded which). Both conserved end residues are trimmed from each CDR3.

V gene	J gene	CDR3 protein
TRBV3-1	TRBJ2-7	ASSQDSASNAHEQY
TRBV10-3	TRBJ2-3	AIRTGTGTDTQY
TRBV13	TRBJ2-7	ASSLASGGTYEQY
TRBV18	TRBJ1-3	ASSLQGSGNTIY
TRBV7-9	TRBJ2-5	ASSKGQRETQY
TRBV5-1	TRBJ2-5	ASSLGSGGQETQY
TRBV12-3/TRBV12-4	TRBJ2-2	ASSFAGTSGLNTGELF
TRBV20-1	TRBJ2-7	SATGLAGARSYEQY
TRBV20-1	TRBJ1-2	SARDTYITYGYT
TRBV20-1	TRBJ2-5	SASHGQEQETQY
TRBV7-8	TRBJ2-3	ASSLVSEVSTDTQY
TRBV6-2/TRBV6-3	TRBJ2-7	ASSYSNTKPYEQY
TRBV5-5	TRBJ1-5	ASSPGQGDQPQH
TRBV2	TRBJ2-1	ASSEVATYNEQF
TRBV24-1	TRBJ2-1	ATSGPDDEQF
TRBV29-1	TRBJ2-3	SVAEGADTQY
TRBV11-2	TRBJ2-7	ASSLDRVRQLY
TRBV25-1	TRBJ1-5	ASRQYSNQPQH
TRBV5-1	TRBJ2-7	ASSEQAEQPLY
TRBV29-1	TRBJ1-2	SVEESGAVYGYT
TRBV10-3	TRBJ2-3	AISEDRDTDTQY
TRBV13	TRBJ2-3	ASSMTTDTQY
TRBV3-1	TRBJ2-7	ASSQDASGTYEQY
TRBV30	TRBJ2-1	AWSKWSSYNEQF